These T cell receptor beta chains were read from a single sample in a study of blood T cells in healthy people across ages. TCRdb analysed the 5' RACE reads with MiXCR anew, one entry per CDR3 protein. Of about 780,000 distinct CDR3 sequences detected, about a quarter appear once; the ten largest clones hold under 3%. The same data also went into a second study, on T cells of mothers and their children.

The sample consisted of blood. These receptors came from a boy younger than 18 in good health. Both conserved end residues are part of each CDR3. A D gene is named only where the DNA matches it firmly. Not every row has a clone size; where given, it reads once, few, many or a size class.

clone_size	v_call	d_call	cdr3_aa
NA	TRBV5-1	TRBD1	CASSFDRAGEAFF
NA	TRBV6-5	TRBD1	CASSYSRTGNTEAFF
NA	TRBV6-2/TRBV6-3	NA	CASSNRVGYGYTF
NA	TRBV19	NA	CASSTGREKLFF
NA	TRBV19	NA	CASSISPNNYGYTF
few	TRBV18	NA	CASSPQRTYEQYF
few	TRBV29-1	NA	CSVVGRANTEAFF
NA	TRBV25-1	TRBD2	CASSVLAGGTGANVLTF
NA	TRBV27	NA	CASSPRVWGGELFF
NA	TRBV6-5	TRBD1	CASTRHRDSGYEQYF
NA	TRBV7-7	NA	CASSFSTAQETQYF
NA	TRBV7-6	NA	CASGPGVAYQETQYF
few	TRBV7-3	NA	CASSLFYNSPLHF
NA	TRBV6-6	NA	CASSYDGGQPQHF
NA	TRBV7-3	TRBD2	CASSRAGDHQETQYF
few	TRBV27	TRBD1	CASSNEESGQPYGYTF
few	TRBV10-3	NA	CAISDRYYEQYF
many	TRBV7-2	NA	CASSKQGMYQETQYF
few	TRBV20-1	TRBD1	CSAAGQGNTLFTDTQYF
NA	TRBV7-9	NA	CASRPNRSGRRDGYTF
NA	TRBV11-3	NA	CASSSGAPAGYNEQFF
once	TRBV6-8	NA	CASSYSGHQLNTAAFF
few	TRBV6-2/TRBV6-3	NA	CASSYSNGANVLTF
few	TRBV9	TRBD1	CASSVGTGGQPQHF
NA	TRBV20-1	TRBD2	CSARVAGGRTSRELFF
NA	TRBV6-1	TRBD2	CASSEGLAGSFPYF
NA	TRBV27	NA	CASSFLEAGETQYF
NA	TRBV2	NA	CASSEAGDYSNQPQHF
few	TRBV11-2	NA	CASSLGGGLSRETQYF
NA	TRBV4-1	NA	CASSQDQIFGTQYF
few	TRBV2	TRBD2	CASSGLAGALYNEQFF
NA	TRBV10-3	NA	CAIGGREDEKLFF